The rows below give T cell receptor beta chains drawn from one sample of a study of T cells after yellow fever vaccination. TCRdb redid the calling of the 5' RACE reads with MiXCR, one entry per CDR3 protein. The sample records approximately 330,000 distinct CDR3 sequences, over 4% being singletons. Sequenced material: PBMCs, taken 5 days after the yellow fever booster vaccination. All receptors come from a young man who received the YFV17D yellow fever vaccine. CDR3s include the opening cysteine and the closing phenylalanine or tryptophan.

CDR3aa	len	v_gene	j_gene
CASREVLRQVNTEAFF	16	TRBV5-8	TRBJ1-1
CATSRVLAGEQYF	13	TRBV15	TRBJ2-7
CASTMDSTDTQYF	13	TRBV5-4	TRBJ2-3
CSVEGEGTDTQYF	13	TRBV29-1	TRBJ2-3
CASSVGRWGGNYQETQYF	18	TRBV9	TRBJ2-5
CASSPEGGFSYNEQFF	16	TRBV11-2	TRBJ2-1
CASSLMTGNNSPLHF	15	TRBV6-5	TRBJ1-6
CASSFLLGDEQFF	13	TRBV7-8	TRBJ2-1
CSARDRLAGADTQYF	15	TRBV20-1	TRBJ2-3
CASSEVGLYGYTF	13	TRBV6-1	TRBJ1-2
CASSSPLQGSYEQYF	15	TRBV7-9	TRBJ2-7
CSVTPLAVGNEQFF	14	TRBV29-1	TRBJ2-1
CATSGEYNEQFF	12	TRBV15	TRBJ2-1
CATSDQDRAFGAFF	14	TRBV24-1	TRBJ1-1
CASSLWGHRNEKLFF	15	TRBV28	TRBJ1-4
CASSSGQGGRPQHF	14	TRBV12-3/TRBV12-4	TRBJ1-5
CSVEGGYTDTQYF	13	TRBV29-1	TRBJ2-3
CSAREGGQETQYF	13	TRBV20-1	TRBJ2-5
CSASGQGRNQPQHF	14	TRBV20-1	TRBJ1-5
CASSQTGQGVNQPQHF	16	TRBV5-5	TRBJ1-5
CANWGKQGRKTQYF	14	TRBV19	TRBJ2-5
CASSLVAGGLGETQYF	16	TRBV7-2	TRBJ2-5
CASGSGGRETQYF	13	TRBV6-5	TRBJ2-5
CASSLRFGRGNQPQHF	16	TRBV28	TRBJ1-5
CISVPEEGPGTRVQRGKGEKLFF	23	TRBV7-5	TRBJ1-4
CASSPEGQGNEKLFF	15	TRBV5-1	TRBJ1-4
CASSSGAISYNEQFF	15	TRBV11-2	TRBJ2-1
CASSQDFSPASLEGYTF	17	TRBV4-1	TRBJ1-2
CASSVQAGGQDTQYF	15	TRBV6-2/TRBV6-3	TRBJ2-3
CASSLGVGDFSGNTIYF	17	TRBV11-2	TRBJ1-3
CASSSGTNQPQHF	13	TRBV5-6	TRBJ1-5
CASSYGAGYEQYF	13	TRBV6-5	TRBJ2-7
CASSLARGTAQETQYF	16	TRBV5-1	TRBJ2-5
CASSNRVWENTEAFF	15	TRBV7-9	TRBJ1-1
CASSPRPLGAETQYF	15	TRBV4-1	TRBJ2-5
CASSLFLAGDEQFF	14	TRBV27	TRBJ2-1
CATSDRRDGRDTQYF	15	TRBV24-1	TRBJ2-3
CASSANPGLEQYF	13	TRBV7-8	TRBJ2-7
CASSDAMASEQYF	13	TRBV5-1	TRBJ2-7
CASSLGFNTEAFF	13	TRBV5-1	TRBJ1-1
CAGGQTSGANVLTF	14	TRBV7-9	TRBJ2-6
CASSVAGRDYEQYF	14	TRBV6-5	TRBJ2-7
CASSLGGLNSPLHF	14	TRBV27	TRBJ1-6
CASSYFSGGGEGYTF	15	TRBV6-5	TRBJ1-2
CASSYSMNSGPSTDTQYF	18	TRBV6-5	TRBJ2-3
CASSRDRRIQPQHF	14	TRBV12-3/TRBV12-4	TRBJ1-5
CASSLKRYQPQHF	13	TRBV4-3	TRBJ1-5
CAISEWADDQPQHF	14	TRBV10-3	TRBJ1-5
CASSLAGRAETQYF	14	TRBV5-4	TRBJ2-5
CASSQDWRRGNSPTYEQYF	19	TRBV14	TRBJ2-7